The clone carrying this T cell receptor (beta chain) has a handful of counts. Its target is unknown. V was clipped by 2 bases and J by 4 bases, with 8 bases between them. Per the germline V gene, CDR1 is MNHEY and CDR2 is SVGEGT. CDR3 length equals 13 residues. The data were taken from a study of T cells in Graves' hyperthyroidism and ophthalmopathy. Overall study findings and caveats: Peripheral blood also featured most of the thyroid clonotypes expanded above 0.001.

Amplified TCR beta CDR3 regions came from RNA transcripts. A set of HTBI primers served as the primers for a first-round RT-PCR of the TCR CDR3. TCRdb itself ran the multiplex PCR reads through MiXCR, one entry per CDR3 protein. The sample yields around 600,000 distinct CDR3 sequences, about 15% seen once. The chain links TRBV6-2 or TRBV6-3 to TRBJ1-2; D is perhaps TRBD1 (6 bases). The TCR originated in a woman aged 45-60 years with Graves' ophthalmopathy. The sequenced sample consisted of blood. For the CDR3, the DNA is TGTGCCAGCAGTTACGGACAGTTCTATGGCTACACCTTC. Its protein is CASSYGQFYGYTF.